This entry lists 31 T cell receptor beta chains sequenced from one sample in a study of Tregs in tolerant kidney transplant recipients. Method: immunoSEQ multiplex PCR; TCRdb's copy keeps in-frame clones and lacks some. The sample includes 46,000 or so clones, about 90% of them seen just once. Sequencing used Tregs from blood. These receptors were obtained from a human donor in good health.

For this clone: The junction shows a germline mismatch at one end, possibly a read error. The chain joins TRBV5-1 to TRBJ1-1, with D unresolved. This CDR3 spans 13 amino acids. Germline V gives CDR1 SGHRS, CDR2 YFSETQ. The chain's CDR3 is CASRLGLNTEAFF. DNA of the CDR3: TGCGCCAGCAGGTTGGGTCTGAACACTGAAGCTTTCTTT.

A few counts support this clone. The chain uses TRBV7-8 and TRBJ2-7; tentative D call: TRBD2 (6 bases). The germline V gene encodes CDR1 SGHVS and CDR2 FQNEAQ. The CDR3 covers 15 residues. Trimming removed 4 bases at V and 2 bases at J, with 15 bases between. The CDR3 DNA reads as TGTGCCAGCAGCTCTGCTTTGCGGGGAGCCTACGAGCAGTACTTC. As protein: CASSSALRGAYEQYF. Variable domain in full (rest from reference TRBV7-8 and TRBJ2-7): GAGVSQSPRYKVAKRGQDVALRCDPISGHVSLFWYQQALGQGPEFLTYFQNEAQLDKSGLPSDRFFAERPEGSVSTLKIQRTQQEDSAVYLCASSSALRGAYEQYFGPGTRLTVT.

This chain uses TRBV5-4 with TRBJ1-5; D gene ambiguous. The CDR3 covers 12 residues. In germline, CDR1 is SGHNT, CDR2 YYREEE (reference sequence). V was pared by 2 bases and J by 3 bases, with 3 bases between. The CDR3 nucleotides read TGTGCCAGCAGCTTTAACAATCAGCCCCAGCATTTT. It specifies CASSFNNQPQHF.

V is TRBV13 and J is TRBJ2-5; possibly TRBD1 for D (6 bases). The CDR3 sequence is 16 residues long. Trimming took 5 bases from V and 2 from J, leaving 18 bases between them. Germline values: CDR1 PRHDT, CDR2 FYEKMQ (reference sequence). Here the CDR3 reads CASSPHWTVTQETQYF. CDR3 nucleotides: TGTGCCAGCAGCCCCCACTGGACAGTAACTCAAGAGACCCAGTACTTC.

This sequence joins TRBV21-1 and TRBJ2-5. TRBV21-1 is listed as a pseudogene. The CDR3 runs 14 residues. The CDR3 loop is CASSKGGKEETQYF. Written as DNA, the CDR3 is TGTGCCAGCAGCAAAGGGGGGAAAGAAGAGACCCAGTACTTC.

The chain combines TRBV7-9 with TRBJ2-5; TRBD2 agrees at 12 bases. V was clipped by 5 bases and J by 4 bases; unmatched bases: 8. CDR1 is SEHNR, CDR2 FQNEAQ, per germline (reference sequence). CDR3 length: 16 residues. CDR3 sequence reads: CASSPDLLAGGETQYF. The CDR3 DNA sequence: TGTGCCAGCAGCCCCGATTTACTAGCGGGGGGAGAGACCCAGTACTTC.

The DNA for the CDR3 is TGTGCCAGCAGTCTCTACCCTGGACAGGGGGAAAATGAAAAACTGTTTTTT. It yields the protein CASSLYPGQGENEKLFF. The chain couples TRBV28 to TRBJ1-4; TRBD1 matches at 10 bases. CDR1 and CDR2 (germline): MDHEN, SYDVKM. The CDR3 covers 17 residues. J was trimmed by 5 bases and V by 5 bases; bases with no gene match: 11.

The chain carries TRBV6-5 and TRBJ1-1, with 8 bases identical to TRBD1. CDR1 MNHEY and CDR2 SVGAGI come from the germline V gene. This CDR3 region has 14 residues. J gave up 4 bases and V 6 bases, and 7 bases lay outside the gene matches. The CDR3: CASRPPTGVTEAFF. CDR3 in DNA: TGTGCCAGCAGGCCTCCGACAGGGGTCACTGAAGCTTTCTTT.

This chain uses TRBV7-8 with TRBJ2-5; 9 positions agree with TRBD2. Germline CDR1 and CDR2: SGHVS and FQNEAQ. The CDR3 is 16 residues long. V lost 2 bases, J lost 2 bases, and 6 bases stayed unmatched. The CDR3 sequence: CASSLFLAGRQETQYF. CDR3 nucleotides: TGTGCCAGCAGCTTATTCCTAGCGGGGAGGCAAGAGACCCAGTACTTC.

This clone was observed a handful of times. The chain carries TRBV15 and TRBJ1-1; D is perhaps TRBD1 (5 bases). Germline CDR1 is LNHNV and CDR2 is YYDKDF (reference sequence). The germline V and J ends were trimmed by 3 bases and 7 bases, with 15 bases remaining between them. This CDR3 region has 14 residues. DNA for the CDR3: TGTGCCACCAGCAGGTTAGGGGTGATTGGTGAAGCTTTCTTT. It yields the protein CATSRLGVIGEAFF.

The chain recombines TRBV7-9 with TRBJ1-1; no definite D call. Trimming took off 1 base at V and 0 bases at J, with 15 bases between the two ends. This CDR3 has 17 residues. Germline CDR1 is SEHNR and CDR2 is FQNEAQ (reference sequence). The CDR3 loop is CASSLVVTPTMNTEAFF. The CDR3 region has the DNA TGTGCCAGCAGCTTAGTTGTGACCCCCACGATGAACACTGAAGCTTTCTTT.

This clone was counted a single time. The chain combines TRBV10-1 with TRBJ1-1, with 9 nucleotides matching TRBD1. The CDR3 totals 16 residues. CDR1 and CDR2 from the germline V gene are WNHNN and SYGVQD (reference sequence). The V gene end was trimmed by 5 bases and the J gene end by 5 bases; junction bases not matched to a gene: 12. Here the CDR3 DNA reads TGCGCCAGCAGTCTGACCGGGACAGGGTCTCAGACTGAAGCTTTCTTT. This translates into CASSLTGTGSQTEAFF.

J is TRBJ1-2 and V is TRBV6-1; D is possibly TRBD1 (6 bases). The CDR3 covers 12 residues. Germline-derived CDR1 and CDR2 are MNHNS and SASEGT. V was clipped by 6 bases and J by 4 bases, with 9 bases between them. This CDR3 is CASREGVYGYTF. The CDR3 DNA follows: TGTGCCAGCAGAGAGGGGGTCTATGGCTACACCTTC.

The chain joins TRBV18 to TRBJ2-3; no reliable D call. Germline loops: CDR1 KGHSH, CDR2 LQKENI. The CDR3 is 15 amino acids. V lost 1 base, J lost 0 bases, and 8 bases lay in between. The CDR3 reads CASSPRSTSTDTQYF. The CDR3 coding sequence is TGTGCCAGCTCACCACGTTCGACTAGCACAGATACGCAGTATTTT.

The V call is TRBV7-2, the J call TRBJ2-7; tentatively, D is TRBD1 or TRBD2 (5 bases each). Germline CDR1 SGHTA, CDR2 FQGNSA. The CDR3 runs 13 residues. Trimming stripped 5 bases from V and 6 bases from J, with 14 bases between. DNA for the CDR3: TGTGCCAGCAGCATGGGACGCCCCGCCGAGCAGTACTTC. It codes for CASSMGRPAEQYF.

This chain links TRBV27 with TRBJ1-1; D is unresolved. The CDR3 is made up of 13 amino acids. CDR1 is MNHEY and CDR2 is SMNVEV in the germline V gene (reference sequence). V was shortened by 2 bases and J by 5 bases, with 9 bases between the two germline ends. The CDR3 spells CASSLRPWTEAFF. The DNA of the CDR3 is TGTGCCAGCAGTTTAAGGCCCTGGACTGAAGCTTTCTTT.

This clone was picked up one time. The rearrangement uses TRBV5-1 and TRBJ1-2, with a tentative D call TRBD1 (6 bases). Germline V gives CDR1 SGHRS, CDR2 YFSETQ. V was clipped by 4 bases and J by 8 bases, with 12 bases between them. The CDR3 runs to 12 residues. The CDR3 nucleotides are TGCGCCAGCAGCGGATTCGACAGGGGCTACACCTTC. It translates to CASSGFDRGYTF.

This clone was seen just once. The genes are TRBV2 and TRBJ1-2, with D perhaps matching TRBD1 (5 bases). From germline, CDR1 is SNHLY and CDR2 FYNNEI. The V end was cut by 5 bases, the J end by 3 bases, with 10 bases between. The CDR3 is 13 amino acids. CDR3 DNA sequence: TGTGCCAGCAGTTCCGGGGCCTACTATGGCTACACCTTC. As protein: CASSSGAYYGYTF.

Comment on this clone: One end of the junction is discordant with germline, which a read error may explain. The chain recombines TRBV7-9 with TRBJ1-2; a possible D gene is TRBD1 (5 bases). The CDR3 consists of 14 residues. CDR1 is SEHNR, CDR2 FQNEAQ, per germline (reference sequence). CDR3 DNA sequence: TGTGCCAGCAGCCCCTATACCTCGACTGCAGGGCTTCCCTTC. This encodes CASSPYTSTAGLPF.

The chain combines TRBV10-1 with TRBJ2-1, with TRBD1 matching 7 bases. CDR1 WNHNN and CDR2 SYGVQD come from the germline V gene (reference sequence). The CDR3 sequence is 16 residues long. Unmatched junction bases numbered 2, after V lost 0 bases and J lost 0 bases. This CDR3 is CASSESRDSSYNEQFF. The CDR3 DNA follows: TGCGCCAGCAGTGAGTCGAGGGACAGCTCCTACAATGAGCAGTTCTTC.

This chain connects TRBV5-1 to TRBJ1-2; the D gene is possibly TRBD1 (5 bases). V lost 0 bases and J lost 7, with 22 bases in between. Germline CDR1 SGHRS, CDR2 YFSETQ. This CDR3 comprises 17 residues. CDR3 in DNA: TGCGCCAGCAGCTTGGACGCGGGGCCCTTAATTCTATCTGGCTACACCTTC. Protein product: CASSLDAGPLILSGYTF. The entire variable domain, with the rest obtained from reference TRBV5-1 and TRBJ1-2, is as follows: KAGVTQTPRYLIKTRGQQVTLSCSPISGHRSVSWYQQTPGQGLQFLFEYFSETQRNKGNFPGRFSGRQFSNSRSEMNVSTLELGDSALYLCASSLDAGPLILSGYTFGSGTRLTVV.

The J gene is TRBJ2-5, the V gene TRBV28, with 11 positions matching TRBD2. The J call may be mistaken, given a closer DNA end match to TRBJ2-7. Germline-derived CDR1 and CDR2 are MDHEN and SYDVKM. The CDR3 has 15 residues. The CDR3 spells CASSRLAGLTYEQYF. In nucleotides, the CDR3 is TGTGCCAGCAGCCGACTAGCGGGACTAACCTACGAGCAGTACTTC.

The rearrangement uses TRBV9 and TRBJ2-7; 8 positions match TRBD1. Germline values: CDR1 SGDLS, CDR2 YYNGEE. V gave up 4 bases and J gave up 0 bases; unmatched junction bases: 6. The CDR3 is 15 amino acids. The CDR3 coding sequence is TGTGCCAGCAGCCCTCGGACAGGGATCTCCTACGAGCAGTACTTC. Encoded protein: CASSPRTGISYEQYF.

This clone was detected only once. The genes are TRBV30 and TRBJ2-2; 9 bases line up with TRBD1. This CDR3 is built from 14 residues. V shed 5 bases, J shed 5 bases, and the junction held 6 bases outside the gene matches. Germline V gene sequence: CDR1 GTSNPN, CDR2 SVGIG (reference sequence). The CDR3 DNA follows: TGTGCCTGGGCACAGGGGGCGGGGACCGGGGAGCTGTTTTTT. It translates to CAWAQGAGTGELFF.

The genes are TRBV29-1 and TRBJ2-1; TRBD2 matches 12 bases. V dropped 6 bases and J dropped 11; count of bases not matched to a gene: 8. Germline V CDR1 and CDR2: SQVTM, ANQGSEA. CDR3 size: 13 residues. CDR3 protein: CSVRTSGGRQQFF. The CDR3 DNA follows: TGCAGCGTCCGCACTAGCGGGGGGCGCCAGCAGTTCTTC.

The chain is built from TRBV20-1 and TRBJ1-1; no firm D call. CDR3 length: 11 amino acids. With 3 bases removed from V and 6 bases from J, the gap between germline ends came to 8 bases. In germline, CDR1 is DFQATT, CDR2 SNEGSKA (reference sequence). The CDR3 loop is CSARGGAEAFF. The DNA of the CDR3 is TGCAGTGCTAGGGGTGGGGCTGAAGCTTTCTTT.

This rearrangement joins TRBV11-2 to TRBJ2-7; 7 bases are shared with TRBD1. This CDR3 is built from 16 residues. Trimming cost V 4 bases and J 2 bases; bases outside gene matches: 11. Germline-derived CDR1 and CDR2 are SGHAT and FQNNGV. The CDR3 DNA is TGTGCCAGCAGCTCACGACAGGGAAAAGGCCCCTACGAGCAGTACTTC. Its translation is CASSSRQGKGPYEQYF.

The chain has TRBV19 and TRBJ1-5; D unclear. The CDR3 is made up of 16 amino acids. With 7 bases removed from V and 0 bases from J, the gap between germline ends came to 16 bases. CDR1 is LNHDA, CDR2 SQIVND, per germline (reference sequence). The CDR3 spells CASKRGRWDSNQPQHF. Written as DNA, the CDR3 is TGTGCCAGTAAGCGGGGTAGGTGGGATAGCAATCAGCCCCAGCATTTT.

In its sample, this clone was seen once. The V and J genes are TRBV7-9 and TRBJ1-4, with 8 bases lining up with TRBD1. The trim removed 5 bases at V and 0 bases at J, leaving 11 bases unmatched. Germline V gene sequence: CDR1 SEHNR, CDR2 FQNEAQ (reference sequence). This CDR3 has 18 residues. CDR3 sequence reads: CASSPDRGTIATNEKLFF. CDR3 bases: TGTGCCAGCAGCCCCGACAGGGGCACAATTGCAACTAATGAAAAACTGTTTTTT.

The rearrangement joins TRBV11-3 to TRBJ2-1, with D possibly TRBD1 on 6 matching bases. V gave up 6 bases and J gave up 4 bases, with 10 bases separating them. Looked up from germline, CDR1 is SGHNT and CDR2 is YENEEA. The CDR3 has 13 amino acids. CDR3 protein: CASSFTGYNEQFF. CDR3 sequence (DNA): TGTGCCAGCAGTTTCACAGGGTACAATGAGCAGTTCTTC.

This sequence joins TRBV7-9 and TRBJ1-3; TRBD1 is a possible D gene (6 bases). The CDR3 has 16 amino acids. V gave up 5 bases and J gave up 4 bases, with 18 bases separating them. CDR1 is SEHNR, CDR2 FQNEAQ, per germline (reference sequence). For the CDR3, the DNA is TGTGCCAGCAGCGCCCGACAGGCTACCAGAGGAAACACCATATATTTT. Its protein product is CASSARQATRGNTIYF.